Shown below are 16 T cell receptor beta chains from a single sample sequenced in a study of Ad26.COV2.S vaccination and SARS-CoV-2 variants. The data were produced by immunoSEQ multiplex PCR, yet TCRdb's version contains in-frame clones alone and is incomplete. The sample includes more than 350,000 clones, around 90% seen only once; the top ten take 12%. Treatment in this sample: approximately 18 received Ad26.COV2.S at low or high dose, single or two shots; several received placebo; per-sample allocation not given. Material that was analyzed had been drawn on day 63 after the first vaccine or placebo injection. This sample comprised peripheral blood, obtained in a trial of Ad26.COV2.S vaccine versus placebo. These receptors came from a person between 18 and 65 years old who received the Ad26.COV2.S COVID-19 vaccine or a placebo.

This chain joins TRBV5-1 and TRBJ2-1; TRBD2 matches 9 bases. The length of the CDR3 is 16 residues. The V and J ends lost 1 base and 1 base, in that order; junction bases with no gene match: 3. CDR1 and CDR2 from the germline V gene are SGHRS and YFSETQ. The CDR3 nucleotides are TGCGCCAGCAGCTTGATAGCGGGAGAATCCTACAATGAGCAGTTCTTC. Its protein is CASSLIAGESYNEQFF.

The chain has TRBV29-1 and TRBJ2-1, with 10 bases identical to TRBD1. The CDR3 extends over 14 amino acids. The J segment lost 9 bases and the V segment lost 2 bases, leaving 7 bases of the junction unmatched. In germline, CDR1 is SQVTM, CDR2 ANQGSEA. CDR3: CSVESDRGEGEQFF. DNA for the CDR3: TGCAGCGTTGAATCGGACAGGGGGGAAGGTGAGCAGTTCTTC.

This chain joins TRBV29-1 and TRBJ2-1; 7 nucleotides align to TRBD2. Germline assignment: CDR1 SQVTM and CDR2 ANQGSEA. The junction had 13 bases not matched to a gene; V was cut back by 3 bases and J by 8 bases. The CDR3 length is 15 residues. The CDR3 sequence: CSVDRASGLTYEQFF. As DNA, the CDR3 is TGCAGCGTTGACAGGGCTAGCGGTCTAACATATGAGCAGTTCTTC.

The gene calls are TRBV29-1 and TRBJ2-1; 15 bases line up with TRBD2. CDR3 length: 16 residues. The J segment lost 8 bases and the V segment lost 7 bases, leaving 12 bases of the junction unmatched. Germline values: CDR1 SQVTM, CDR2 ANQGSEA. CDR3 in amino acids: CSATGLAGGSVDEQFF. CDR3 sequence (DNA): TGCAGCGCAACAGGACTAGCGGGAGGGTCTGTCGATGAGCAGTTCTTC.

The V and J genes are TRBV7-8 and TRBJ2-5, with D possibly called TRBD1 or TRBD2 (5 bases each). In germline, CDR1 is SGHVS, CDR2 FQNEAQ. CDR3 length: 16 amino acids. Between the trimmed V and J ends, which lost 1 base and 1 base, there was a span of 13 bases. CDR3 in amino acids: CASSLGSGTAQETQYF. The CDR3 region has the DNA TGTGCCAGCAGCTTAGGTTCAGGGACGGCCCAAGAGACCCAGTACTTC. The whole variable domain, remainder taken from reference TRBV7-8 and TRBJ2-5, is GAGVSQSPRYKVAKRGQDVALRCDPISGHVSLFWYQQALGQGPEFLTYFQNEAQLDKSGLPSDRFFAERPEGSVSTLKIQRTQQEDSAVYLCASSLGSGTAQETQYFGPGTRLLVL.

The genes are TRBV27 and TRBJ2-3; D unresolved. The V end was cut by 6 bases, the J end by 3 bases, with 13 bases between. This CDR3 region has 14 residues. Germline CDR1 and CDR2: MNHEY and SMNVEV (reference sequence). The DNA for the CDR3 is TGTGCCAGCAGCTTAACCTATGGTACAGATACGCAGTATTTT. It encodes CASSLTYGTDTQYF.

The chain recombines TRBV9 with TRBJ2-2; D unclear. Germline V gene data show CDR1 as SGDLS and CDR2 as YYNGEE. This CDR3 is 13 amino acids long. V gave up 0 bases and J gave up 6 bases, with 6 bases separating them. CDR3 coding DNA: TGTGCCAGCAGCGTAGTGGTAGCCGGGGAGCTGTTTTTT. It specifies CASSVVVAGELFF.

This clone occurred a few times. CDR3 residues: CASSSFTYEQYF. CDR3 bases: TGTGCCAGCAGCTCCTTCACCTACGAGCAGTACTTC. The chain recombines TRBV7-2 with TRBJ2-7; D uncertain. CDR1 is SGHTA, CDR2 FQGNSA, per germline. The length of the CDR3 is 12 residues. Trimming left V 4 bases short and J 2 bases short, with 6 bases between.

The chain joins TRBV4-3 to TRBJ2-7; 8 bases map to TRBD2. Germline V gives CDR1 LGHNA, CDR2 YSLEER. J lost 3 bases, V lost 1 base, and 11 bases had no gene match. The CDR3 runs to 17 residues. CDR3 bases: TGCGCCAGCAGCCAAGTAATGTCGGGAGGGGGGGGCTACGAGCAGTACTTC. This translates into CASSQVMSGGGGYEQYF.

The chain recombines TRBV4-3 with TRBJ2-1; 9 bases agree with TRBD1. CDR3 length equals 17 residues. The V gene end was trimmed by 0 bases and the J gene end by 8 bases; junction bases not matched to a gene: 11. Per germline, CDR1 LGHNA and CDR2 YSLEER. The CDR3 DNA is TGCGCCAGCAGCCAAGATGTGTCGGGACAGGGTTTCCATGAGCAGTTCTTC. It codes for CASSQDVSGQGFHEQFF.

In its sample, this clone was seen once. The J gene is TRBJ2-7, the V gene TRBV5-4; 7 bases are a match to TRBD1. J was trimmed by 5 bases and V by 2 bases; bases with no gene match: 4. There are 13 residues in the CDR3. CDR1 and CDR2 from the germline V gene are SGHNT and YYREEE (reference sequence). The CDR3 bases are TGTGCCAGCAGCTTCAGGGGGAGCGACGAGCAGTACTTC. This translates into CASSFRGSDEQYF.

With regard to this clone: Different DNA sequences within this sample yield the same CDR3. CDR3 bases: TGTGCCAGCAGCTCTACAGGGTTTGAGCAGTACTTC. It codes for CASSSTGFEQYF. This sequence joins TRBV5-5 and TRBJ2-7; D is perhaps TRBD1 (6 bases). CDR3 size: 12 residues. With 3 bases removed from V and 7 bases from J, the gap between germline ends came to 11 bases. In germline, CDR1 is SGHKS, CDR2 YYEKEE (reference sequence). The full variable domain, its missing parts supplied by reference TRBV5-5 and TRBJ2-7, is DAGVTQSPTHLIKTRGQQVTLRCSPISGHKSVSWYQQVLGQGPQFIFQYYEKEERGRGNFPDRFSARQFPNYSSELNVNALLLGDSALYLCASSSTGFEQYFGPGTRLTVT.

This clone has only a few counts. The chain employs TRBV2 and TRBJ1-3; 7 bases are a match to TRBD1. This CDR3 has 15 residues. CDR1 and CDR2 from the germline V gene are SNHLY and FYNNEI. V lost 6 bases and J lost 0; bases outside the gene matches: 5. CDR3 loop: CASRAQGLSGNTIYF. The CDR3 DNA reads as TGTGCCAGCAGGGCACAGGGGCTCTCTGGAAACACCATATATTTT. Complete variable domain (other parts from reference TRBV2 and TRBJ1-3): EPEVTQTPSHQVTQMGQEVILRCVPISNHLYFYWYRQILGQKVEFLVSFYNNEISEKSEIFDDQFSVERPDGSNFTLKIRSTKLEDSAMYFCASRAQGLSGNTIYFGEGSWLTVV.

The chain joins TRBV29-1 to TRBJ2-5; 9 nucleotides line up with TRBD1. The CDR3 is made up of 13 amino acids. With V trimmed by 7 bases and J by 11 bases, 14 bases remained unmatched. The germline V gene encodes CDR1 SQVTM and CDR2 ANQGSEA. The CDR3 reads CSARRDRVMTQYF. CDR3 sequence (DNA): TGCAGCGCCAGGCGGGACAGGGTCATGACGCAGTACTTC.

The V gene is TRBV4-1, the J gene TRBJ2-4; D remains ambiguous. The germline CDR1 and CDR2 sequences are MGHRA and YSYEKL. This CDR3 contains 11 residues. Between the trimmed V and J ends, which lost 0 bases and 12 bases, there was a span of 6 bases. In DNA, the CDR3 is TGCGCCAGCAGCCAAGACGGAACTCAGTACTTC. Translating gives CASSQDGTQYF.

This chain joins TRBV19 and TRBJ1-1; 7 nucleotides match TRBD1. Trimming removed 1 base from V and 2 bases from J; junction bases left unmatched: 4. Germline values: CDR1 LNHDA, CDR2 SQIVND (reference sequence). The CDR3 consists of 15 residues. The CDR3 DNA is TGTGCCAGTAGTATAGGTGCAGGGGGAAACACTGAAGCTTTCTTT. As protein: CASSIGAGGNTEAFF.